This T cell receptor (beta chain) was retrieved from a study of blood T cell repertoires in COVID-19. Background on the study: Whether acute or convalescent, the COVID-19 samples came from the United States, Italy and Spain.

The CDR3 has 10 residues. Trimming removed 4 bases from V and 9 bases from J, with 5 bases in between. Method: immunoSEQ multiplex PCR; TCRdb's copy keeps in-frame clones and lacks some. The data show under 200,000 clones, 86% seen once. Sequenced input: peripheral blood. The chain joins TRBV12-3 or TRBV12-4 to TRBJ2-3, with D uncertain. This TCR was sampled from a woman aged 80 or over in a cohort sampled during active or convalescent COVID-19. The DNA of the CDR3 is TGTGCCAGCAGTTCTTTCACGCAGTATTTT. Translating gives CASSSFTQYF.